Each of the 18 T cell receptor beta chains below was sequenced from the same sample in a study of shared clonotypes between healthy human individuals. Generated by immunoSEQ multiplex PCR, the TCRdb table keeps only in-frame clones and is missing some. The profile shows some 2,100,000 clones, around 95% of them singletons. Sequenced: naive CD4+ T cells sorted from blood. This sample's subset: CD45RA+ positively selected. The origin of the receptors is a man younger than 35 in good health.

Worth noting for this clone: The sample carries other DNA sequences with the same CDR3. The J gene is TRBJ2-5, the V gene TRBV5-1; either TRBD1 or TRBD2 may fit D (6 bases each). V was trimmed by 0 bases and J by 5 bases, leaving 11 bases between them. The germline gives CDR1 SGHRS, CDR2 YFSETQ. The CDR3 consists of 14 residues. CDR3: CASSLGGAQETQYF. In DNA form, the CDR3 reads TGCGCCAGCAGCTTGGGGGGGGCCCAGGAGACCCAGTACTTC.

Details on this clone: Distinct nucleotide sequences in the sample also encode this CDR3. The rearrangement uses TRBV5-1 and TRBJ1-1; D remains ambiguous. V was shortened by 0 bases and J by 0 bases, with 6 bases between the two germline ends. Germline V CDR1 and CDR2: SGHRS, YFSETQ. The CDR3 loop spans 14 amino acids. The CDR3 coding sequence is TGCGCCAGCAGCTTGGCACCGATGAACACTGAAGCTTTCTTT. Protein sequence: CASSLAPMNTEAFF.

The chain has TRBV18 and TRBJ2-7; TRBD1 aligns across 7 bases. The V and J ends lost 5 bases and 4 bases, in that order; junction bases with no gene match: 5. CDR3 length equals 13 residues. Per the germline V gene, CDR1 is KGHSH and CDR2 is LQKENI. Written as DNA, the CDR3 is TGTGCCAGCTCAACAGGGGTCGTGTACGAGCAGTACTTC. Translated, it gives CASSTGVVYEQYF.

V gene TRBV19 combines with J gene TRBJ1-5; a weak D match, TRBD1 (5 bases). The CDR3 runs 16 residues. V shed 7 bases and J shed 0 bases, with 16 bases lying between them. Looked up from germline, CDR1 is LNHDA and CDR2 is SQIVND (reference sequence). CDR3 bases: TGTGCCAGTAAGGGACTCGGGACGGTTAGCAATCAGCCCCAGCATTTT. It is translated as CASKGLGTVSNQPQHF.

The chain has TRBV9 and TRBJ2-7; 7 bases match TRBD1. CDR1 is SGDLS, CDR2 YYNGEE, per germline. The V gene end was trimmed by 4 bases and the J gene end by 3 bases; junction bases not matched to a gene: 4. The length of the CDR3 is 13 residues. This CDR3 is CASSKTGLYEQYF. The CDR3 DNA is TGTGCCAGCAGCAAGACAGGGCTCTACGAGCAGTACTTC.

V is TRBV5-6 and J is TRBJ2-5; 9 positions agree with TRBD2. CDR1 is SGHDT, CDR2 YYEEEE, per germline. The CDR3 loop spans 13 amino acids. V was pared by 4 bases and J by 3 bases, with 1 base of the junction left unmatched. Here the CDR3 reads CASSIAGEETQYF. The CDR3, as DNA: TGTGCCAGCAGCATAGCGGGAGAAGAGACCCAGTACTTC.

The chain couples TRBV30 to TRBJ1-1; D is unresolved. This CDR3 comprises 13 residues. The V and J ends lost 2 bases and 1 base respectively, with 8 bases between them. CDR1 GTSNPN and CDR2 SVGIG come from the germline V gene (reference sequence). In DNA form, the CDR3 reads TGTGCCTGGAGTAACCAAGAGAACACTGAAGCTTTCTTT. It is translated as CAWSNQENTEAFF.

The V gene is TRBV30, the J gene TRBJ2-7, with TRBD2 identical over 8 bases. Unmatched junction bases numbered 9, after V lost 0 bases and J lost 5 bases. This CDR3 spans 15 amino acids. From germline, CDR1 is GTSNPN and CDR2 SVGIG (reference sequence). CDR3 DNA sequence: TGTGCCTGGAGTGTGTCGGGGGGGGCTCACGACGAGCAGTACTTC. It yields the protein CAWSVSGGAHDEQYF. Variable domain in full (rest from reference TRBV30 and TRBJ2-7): SQTIHQWPATLVQPVGSPLSLECTVEGTSNPNLYWYRQAAGRGLQLLFYSVGIGQISSEVPQNLSASRPQDRQFILSSKKLLLSDSGFYLCAWSVSGGAHDEQYFGPGTRLTVT.

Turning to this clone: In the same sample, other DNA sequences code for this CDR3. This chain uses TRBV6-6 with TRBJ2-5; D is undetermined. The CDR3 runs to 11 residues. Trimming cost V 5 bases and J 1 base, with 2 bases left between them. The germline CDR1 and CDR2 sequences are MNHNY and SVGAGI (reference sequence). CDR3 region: CASSPQETQYF. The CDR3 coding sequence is TGTGCCAGCAGTCCCCAAGAGACCCAGTACTTC.

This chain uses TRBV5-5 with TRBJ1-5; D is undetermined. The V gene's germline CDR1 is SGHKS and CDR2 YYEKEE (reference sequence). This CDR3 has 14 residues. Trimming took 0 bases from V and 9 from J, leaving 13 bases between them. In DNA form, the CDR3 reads TGTGCCAGCAGCTTGGGCTTCCTAGAAGCGCCCCAGCATTTT. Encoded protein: CASSLGFLEAPQHF. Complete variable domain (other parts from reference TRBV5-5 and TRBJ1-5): DAGVTQSPTHLIKTRGQQVTLRCSPISGHKSVSWYQQVLGQGPQFIFQYYEKEERGRGNFPDRFSARQFPNYSSELNVNALLLGDSALYLCASSLGFLEAPQHFGDGTRLSIL.

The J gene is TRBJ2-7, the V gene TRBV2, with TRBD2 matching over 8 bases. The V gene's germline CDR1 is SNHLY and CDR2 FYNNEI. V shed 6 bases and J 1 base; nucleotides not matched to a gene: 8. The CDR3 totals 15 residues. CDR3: CASRPTSGQSYEQYF. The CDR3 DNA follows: TGTGCCAGCAGACCTACTAGCGGACAGTCCTACGAGCAGTACTTC.

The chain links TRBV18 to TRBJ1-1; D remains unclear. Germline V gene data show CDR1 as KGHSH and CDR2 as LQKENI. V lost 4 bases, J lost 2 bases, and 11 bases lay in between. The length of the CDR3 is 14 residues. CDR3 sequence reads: CASSRIGSNTEAFF. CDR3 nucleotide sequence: TGTGCCAGCTCACGTATCGGCAGCAACACTGAAGCTTTCTTT.

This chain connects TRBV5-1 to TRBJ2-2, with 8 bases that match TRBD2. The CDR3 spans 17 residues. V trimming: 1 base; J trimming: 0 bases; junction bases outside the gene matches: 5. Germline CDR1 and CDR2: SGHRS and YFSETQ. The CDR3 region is CASSLTSGFANTGELFF. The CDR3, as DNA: TGCGCCAGCAGCTTGACTAGCGGTTTCGCGAACACCGGGGAGCTGTTTTTT.

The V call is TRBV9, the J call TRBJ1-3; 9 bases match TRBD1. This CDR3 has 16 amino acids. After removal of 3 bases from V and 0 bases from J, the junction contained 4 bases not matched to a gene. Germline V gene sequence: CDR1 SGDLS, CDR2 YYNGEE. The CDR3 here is CASSADRGYSGNTIYF. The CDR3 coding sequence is TGTGCCAGCAGCGCGGACAGGGGCTACTCTGGAAACACCATATATTTT.

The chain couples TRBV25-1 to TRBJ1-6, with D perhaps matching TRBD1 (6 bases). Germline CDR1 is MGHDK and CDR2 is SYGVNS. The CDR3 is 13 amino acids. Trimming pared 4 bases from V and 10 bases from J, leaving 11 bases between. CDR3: CASSAGGQSPLHF. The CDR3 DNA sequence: TGTGCCAGCAGTGCGGGGGGACAATCACCCCTCCACTTT.

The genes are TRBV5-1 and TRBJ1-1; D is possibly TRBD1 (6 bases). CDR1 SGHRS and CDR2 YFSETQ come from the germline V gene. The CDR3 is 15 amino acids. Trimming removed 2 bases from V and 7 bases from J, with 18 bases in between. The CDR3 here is CASSLPSPGANEAFF. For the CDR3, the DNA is TGCGCCAGCAGCTTACCCAGTCCAGGGGCGAATGAAGCTTTCTTT.

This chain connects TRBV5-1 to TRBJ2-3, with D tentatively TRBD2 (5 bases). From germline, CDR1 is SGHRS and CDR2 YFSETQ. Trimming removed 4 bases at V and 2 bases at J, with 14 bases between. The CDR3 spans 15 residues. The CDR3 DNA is TGCGCCAGCAGCCCCAGCGGATCCTCCACAGATACGCAGTATTTT. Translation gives CASSPSGSSTDTQYF.

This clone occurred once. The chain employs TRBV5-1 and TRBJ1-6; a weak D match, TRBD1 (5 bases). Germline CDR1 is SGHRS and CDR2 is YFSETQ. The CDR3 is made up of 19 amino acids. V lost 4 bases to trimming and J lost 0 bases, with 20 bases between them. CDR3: CASSPGVEGLSSYNSPLHF. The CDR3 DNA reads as TGCGCCAGCAGCCCGGGGGTGGAGGGATTAAGCTCCTATAATTCACCCCTCCACTTT.